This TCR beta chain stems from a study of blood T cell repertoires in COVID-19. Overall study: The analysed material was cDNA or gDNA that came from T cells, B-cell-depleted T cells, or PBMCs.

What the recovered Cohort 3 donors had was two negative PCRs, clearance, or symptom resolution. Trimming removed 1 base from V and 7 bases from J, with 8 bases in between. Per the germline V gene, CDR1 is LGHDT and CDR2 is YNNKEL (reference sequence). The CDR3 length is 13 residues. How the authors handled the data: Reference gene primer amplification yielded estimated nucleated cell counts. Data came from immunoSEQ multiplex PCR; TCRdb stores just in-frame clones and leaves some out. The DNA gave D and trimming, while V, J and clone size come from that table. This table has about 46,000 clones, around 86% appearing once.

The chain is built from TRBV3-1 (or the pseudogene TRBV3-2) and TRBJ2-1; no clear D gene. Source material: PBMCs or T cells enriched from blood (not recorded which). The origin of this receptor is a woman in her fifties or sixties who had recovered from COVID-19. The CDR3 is CASSQVTENEQFF. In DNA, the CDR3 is TGTGCCAGCAGCCAAGTCACAGAGAATGAGCAGTTCTTC.